One sample yielded the 8 T cell receptor beta chains listed below, sequenced in a study of shared clonotypes between healthy human individuals. Produced via immunoSEQ multiplex PCR; TCRdb's table is partial and in-frame only. The sample records roughly 500,000 clones, about 72% being singletons. The material sequenced was PBMCs. All receptors come from a woman aged 35 to 49 in good health. Some clones in this sample may be carry-over from other donors' samples.

The V call is TRBV13, the J call TRBJ1-2, with D possibly being TRBD1 (5 bases). The CDR3 sequence is 13 residues long. The V end lost 2 bases, the J end lost 6 bases, and 10 bases lay between the germline ends. The germline V gene has CDR1 PRHDT and CDR2 FYEKMQ (reference sequence). The CDR3 DNA sequence: TGTGCCAGCAGCTTAAGGGTGGGGGATGGCTACACCTTC. Protein product: CASSLRVGDGYTF.

This sequence joins TRBV30 and TRBJ1-4; D gene uncertain. Germline CDR1 is GTSNPN and CDR2 is SVGIG (reference sequence). CDR3 size: 13 residues. V gave up 1 base and J gave up 6 bases, with 9 bases separating them. The CDR3 DNA reads as TGTGCCTGGAGTGAAGGGTCCCATGAAAAACTGTTTTTT. Residues: CAWSEGSHEKLFF.

This sequence joins TRBV5-1 and TRBJ2-7, with D possibly TRBD1 on 6 matching bases. Trimming shortened V by 2 bases and J by 7 bases, and 13 bases separated the two germline ends. The germline gives CDR1 SGHRS, CDR2 YFSETQ. CDR3 length equals 13 residues. For the CDR3, the DNA is TGCGCCAGCAGCTTTAATCTAGGGGGAGAGCAGTACTTC. This translates into CASSFNLGGEQYF. Using reference TRBV5-1 and TRBJ2-7 for the parts outside the CDR3, the full variable domain is KAGVTQTPRYLIKTRGQQVTLSCSPISGHRSVSWYQQTPGQGLQFLFEYFSETQRNKGNFPGRFSGRQFSNSRSEMNVSTLELGDSALYLCASSFNLGGEQYFGPGTRLTVT.

The V gene is TRBV7-8, the J gene TRBJ1-5; D is unresolved. V was cut by 4 bases and J by 4 bases, with 20 bases left in between. The germline V gene has CDR1 SGHVS and CDR2 FQNEAQ. CDR3 size: 17 residues. The DNA for the CDR3 is TGTGCCAGCAGCTCCCGCAGAATCATGTTAGGGAATCAGCCCCAGCATTTT. It encodes CASSSRRIMLGNQPQHF.

The rearrangement joins TRBV29-1 to TRBJ2-7; D not certain. Germline assignment: CDR1 SQVTM and CDR2 ANQGSEA. The CDR3 is 15 amino acids. V lost 2 bases, J lost 6 bases, and 20 bases lay in between. As DNA, the CDR3 is TGCAGCGTTGAAACCCAGGAAGGTGCTATTCGCGAGCAGTACTTC. This gives the protein CSVETQEGAIREQYF.

The rearrangement uses TRBV2 and TRBJ2-2; tentative D call: TRBD2 (6 bases). The V gene's germline CDR1 is SNHLY and CDR2 FYNNEI. Trimming removed 1 base from V and 7 bases from J, with 13 bases in between. The length of the CDR3 is 15 residues. The CDR3 DNA reads TGTGCCAGCAGTGAAGGTTCCACCGGGGGCGGGGAGCTGTTTTTT. Protein product: CASSEGSTGGGELFF.

The rearrangement joins TRBV5-1 to TRBJ2-6; 7 bases line up with TRBD1. The J segment lost 4 bases and the V segment lost 3 bases, leaving 10 bases of the junction unmatched. This CDR3 has 17 amino acids. Germline CDR1 reads SGHRS; CDR2 reads YFSETQ. The CDR3 reads CASSSDTGVSGANVLTF. The CDR3, as DNA: TGCGCCAGCAGCTCGGACACAGGGGTGAGCGGGGCCAACGTCCTGACTTTC. The variable domain in full, completed from reference TRBV5-1 and TRBJ2-6, reads KAGVTQTPRYLIKTRGQQVTLSCSPISGHRSVSWYQQTPGQGLQFLFEYFSETQRNKGNFPGRFSGRQFSNSRSEMNVSTLELGDSALYLCASSSDTGVSGANVLTFGAGSRLTVL.

The V and J genes are TRBV30 and TRBJ2-7, with TRBD2 as a possible D gene (5 bases). Trimming left V 4 bases short and J 5 bases short, with 9 bases between. The CDR3 spans 11 residues. Germline V gene data show CDR1 as GTSNPN and CDR2 as SVGIG (reference sequence). CDR3 in amino acids: CAWKKEDEQYF. Written as DNA, the CDR3 is TGTGCCTGGAAGAAGGAGGACGAGCAGTACTTC.